The entry that follows covers one TCR beta chain sequence. The trim removed 2 bases at V and 5 bases at J, leaving 7 bases unmatched. This CDR3 is 16 amino acids long. Germline CDR1 is SGHVS and CDR2 is FNYEAQ. TCRdb keeps only in-frame clones here, not all; method: immunoSEQ multiplex PCR. Found here are 50,000 to 60,000 clones, about 91% of them singletons; the top ten hold around 0.8%. This sample stems from a study of T cell changes during pregnancy in multiple sclerosis. The chain uses TRBV7-6 and TRBJ2-2; TRBD2 matches 8 bases. This receptor was identified in a female donor with multiple sclerosis, enrolled in a pregnancy study. Sample: CD4+ T cells from peripheral blood mononuclear cells, taken in the first trimester of pregnancy. The CDR3 bases are TGTGCCAGCAGCTTAAACCCCGGGGGGGGAACCGGGGAGCTGTTTTTT. Its protein product is CASSLNPGGGTGELFF.